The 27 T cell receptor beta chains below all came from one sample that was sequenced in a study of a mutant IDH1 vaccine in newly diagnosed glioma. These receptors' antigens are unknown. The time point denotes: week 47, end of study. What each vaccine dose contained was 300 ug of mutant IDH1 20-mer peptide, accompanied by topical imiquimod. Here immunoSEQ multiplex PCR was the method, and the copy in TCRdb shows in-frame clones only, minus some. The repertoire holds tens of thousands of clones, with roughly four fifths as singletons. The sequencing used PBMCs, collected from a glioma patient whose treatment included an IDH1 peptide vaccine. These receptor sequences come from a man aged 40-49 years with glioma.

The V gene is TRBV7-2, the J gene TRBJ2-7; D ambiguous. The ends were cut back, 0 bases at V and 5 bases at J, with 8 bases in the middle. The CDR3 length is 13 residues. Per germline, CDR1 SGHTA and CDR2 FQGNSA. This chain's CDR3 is CASSLALGHEQYF. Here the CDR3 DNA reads TGTGCCAGCAGCTTAGCGCTGGGCCACGAGCAGTACTTC.

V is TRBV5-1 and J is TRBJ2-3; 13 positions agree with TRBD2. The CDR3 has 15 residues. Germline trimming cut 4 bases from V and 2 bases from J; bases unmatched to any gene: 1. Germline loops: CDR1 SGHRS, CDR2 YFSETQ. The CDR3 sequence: CASSGTSGITDTQYF. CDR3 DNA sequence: TGCGCCAGCAGCGGGACTAGCGGGATCACAGATACGCAGTATTTT.

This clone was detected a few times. The CDR3 DNA is TGTGCCAGCAGTGAAGGGTGGACAGGGGTGACTGAAGCTTTCTTT. This codes for CASSEGWTGVTEAFF. The chain has TRBV6-1 and TRBJ1-1, with 9 positions matching TRBD1. Germline V lookup: CDR1 MNHNS, CDR2 SASEGT. The ends lost 1 base at V and 5 bases at J; junction bases unmatched: 5. The CDR3 is 15 residues long.

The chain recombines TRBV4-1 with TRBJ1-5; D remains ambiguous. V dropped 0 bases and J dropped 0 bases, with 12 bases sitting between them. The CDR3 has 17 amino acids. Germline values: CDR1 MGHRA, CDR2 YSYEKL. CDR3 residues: CASSQERWPSSNQPQHF. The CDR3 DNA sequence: TGCGCCAGCAGCCAAGAAAGGTGGCCTAGTAGCAATCAGCCCCAGCATTTT.

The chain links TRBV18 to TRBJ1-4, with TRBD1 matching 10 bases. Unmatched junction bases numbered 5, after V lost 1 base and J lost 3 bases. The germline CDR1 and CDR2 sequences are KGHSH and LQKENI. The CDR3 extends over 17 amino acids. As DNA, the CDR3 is TGTGCCAGCTCACCACGGGACAGGGGATCGTCTAATGAAAAACTGTTTTTT. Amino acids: CASSPRDRGSSNEKLFF. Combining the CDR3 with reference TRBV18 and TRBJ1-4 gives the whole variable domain NAGVMQNPRHLVRRRGQEARLRCSPMKGHSHVYWYRQLPEEGLKFMVYLQKENIIDESGMPKERFSAEFPKEGPSILRIQQVVRGDSAAYFCASSPRDRGSSNEKLFFGSGTQLSVL.

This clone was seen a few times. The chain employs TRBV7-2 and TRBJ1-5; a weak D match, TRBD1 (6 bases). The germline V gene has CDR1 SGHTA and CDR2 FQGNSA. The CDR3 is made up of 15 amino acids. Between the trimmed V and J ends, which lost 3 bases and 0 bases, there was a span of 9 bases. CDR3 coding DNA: TGTGCCAGCAGCTTTGGACAGACTAGCAATCAGCCCCAGCATTTT. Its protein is CASSFGQTSNQPQHF.

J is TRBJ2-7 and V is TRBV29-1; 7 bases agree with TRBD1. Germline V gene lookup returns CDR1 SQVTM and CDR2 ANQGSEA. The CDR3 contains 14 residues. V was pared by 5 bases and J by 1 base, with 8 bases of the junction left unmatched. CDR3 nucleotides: TGCAGCGTTTCCCGGGACAGAAATTCCTACGAGCAGTACTTC. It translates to CSVSRDRNSYEQYF.

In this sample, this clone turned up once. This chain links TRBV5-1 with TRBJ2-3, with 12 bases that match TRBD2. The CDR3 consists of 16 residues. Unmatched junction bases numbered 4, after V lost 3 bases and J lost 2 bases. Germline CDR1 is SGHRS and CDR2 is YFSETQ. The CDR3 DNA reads TGCGCCAGCAGCTCCAGACTAGCGGGAGCCACAGATACGCAGTATTTT. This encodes CASSSRLAGATDTQYF. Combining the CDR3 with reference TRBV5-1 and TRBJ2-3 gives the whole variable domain KAGVTQTPRYLIKTRGQQVTLSCSPISGHRSVSWYQQTPGQGLQFLFEYFSETQRNKGNFPGRFSGRQFSNSRSEMNVSTLELGDSALYLCASSSRLAGATDTQYFGPGTRLTVL.

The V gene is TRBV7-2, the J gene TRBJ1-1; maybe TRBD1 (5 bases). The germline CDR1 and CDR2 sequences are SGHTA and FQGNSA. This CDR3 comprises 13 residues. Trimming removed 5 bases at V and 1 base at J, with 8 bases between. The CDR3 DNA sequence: TGTGCCAGCAGCGGGGCCCCGAACACTGAAGCTTTCTTT. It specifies CASSGAPNTEAFF.

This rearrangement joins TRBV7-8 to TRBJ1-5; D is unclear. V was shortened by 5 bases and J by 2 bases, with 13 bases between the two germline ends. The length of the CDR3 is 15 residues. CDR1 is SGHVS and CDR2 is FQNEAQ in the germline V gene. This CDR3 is CASSIQDSRNQPQHF. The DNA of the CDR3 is TGTGCCAGCAGCATCCAAGACTCCCGCAATCAGCCCCAGCATTTT.

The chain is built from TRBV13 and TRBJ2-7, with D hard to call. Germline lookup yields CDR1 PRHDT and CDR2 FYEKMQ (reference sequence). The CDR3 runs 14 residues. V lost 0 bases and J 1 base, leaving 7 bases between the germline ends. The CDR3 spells CASSLGLLSYEQYF. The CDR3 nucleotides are TGTGCCAGCAGCTTAGGGCTACTGTCCTACGAGCAGTACTTC.

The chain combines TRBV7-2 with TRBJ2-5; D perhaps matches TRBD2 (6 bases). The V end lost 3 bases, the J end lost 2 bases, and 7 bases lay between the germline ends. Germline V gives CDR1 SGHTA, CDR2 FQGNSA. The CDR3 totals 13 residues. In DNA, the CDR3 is TGTGCCAGCAGCTTCGGGGGTCAAGAGACCCAGTACTTC. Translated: CASSFGGQETQYF.

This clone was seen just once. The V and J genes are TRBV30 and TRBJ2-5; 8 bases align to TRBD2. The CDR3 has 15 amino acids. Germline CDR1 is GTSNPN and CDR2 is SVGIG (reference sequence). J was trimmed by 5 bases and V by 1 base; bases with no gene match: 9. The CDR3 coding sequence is TGTGCCTGGAGTGCGGGACTAGGGTTAGGGGAGACCCAGTACTTC. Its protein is CAWSAGLGLGETQYF.

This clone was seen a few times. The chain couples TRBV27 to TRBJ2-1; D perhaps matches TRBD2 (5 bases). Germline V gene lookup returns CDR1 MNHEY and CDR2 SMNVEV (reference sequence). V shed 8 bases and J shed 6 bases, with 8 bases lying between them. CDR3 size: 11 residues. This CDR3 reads CASGRGNEQFF. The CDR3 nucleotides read TGTGCCAGCGGCCGGGGCAATGAGCAGTTCTTC.

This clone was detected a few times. CDR3 DNA sequence: TGTGCCAGCAGGCGGGAAGTGAACACTGAAGCTTTCTTT. Its translation is CASRREVNTEAFF. This chain joins TRBV2 and TRBJ1-1; D uncertain. The CDR3 totals 13 residues. The germline CDR1 and CDR2 sequences are SNHLY and FYNNEI. The ends were cut back, 6 bases at V and 0 bases at J, with 8 bases in the middle.

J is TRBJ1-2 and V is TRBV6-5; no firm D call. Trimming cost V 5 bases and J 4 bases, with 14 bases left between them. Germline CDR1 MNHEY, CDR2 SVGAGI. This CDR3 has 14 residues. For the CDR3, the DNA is TGTGCCAGCAGTGAGGGCGGTGAGGCCTATGGCTACACCTTC. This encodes CASSEGGEAYGYTF.

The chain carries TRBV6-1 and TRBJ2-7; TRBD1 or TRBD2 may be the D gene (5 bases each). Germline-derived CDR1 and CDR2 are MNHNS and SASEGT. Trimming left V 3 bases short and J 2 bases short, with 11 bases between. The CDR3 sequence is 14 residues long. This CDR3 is CASSEGRGAYEQYF. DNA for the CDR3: TGTGCCAGCAGTGAGGGACGGGGAGCCTACGAGCAGTACTTC.

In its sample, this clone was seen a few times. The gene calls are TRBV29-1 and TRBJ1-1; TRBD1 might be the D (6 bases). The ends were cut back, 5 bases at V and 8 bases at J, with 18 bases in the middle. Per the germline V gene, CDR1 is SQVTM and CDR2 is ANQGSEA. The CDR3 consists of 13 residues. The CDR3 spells CSVFGSGGPEAFF. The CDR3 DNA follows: TGCAGCGTTTTCGGGAGTGGGGGGCCAGAAGCTTTCTTT.

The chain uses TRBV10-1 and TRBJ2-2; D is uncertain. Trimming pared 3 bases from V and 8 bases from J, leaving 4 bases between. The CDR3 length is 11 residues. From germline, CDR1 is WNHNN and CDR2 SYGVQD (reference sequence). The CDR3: CASSERGELFF. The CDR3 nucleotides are TGCGCCAGCAGTGAAAGGGGGGAGCTGTTTTTT.

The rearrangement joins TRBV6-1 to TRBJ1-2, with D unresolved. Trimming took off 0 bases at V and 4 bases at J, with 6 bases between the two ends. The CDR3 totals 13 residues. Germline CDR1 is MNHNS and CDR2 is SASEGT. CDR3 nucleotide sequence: TGTGCCAGCAGTGAAGCCACACTCTATGGCTACACCTTC. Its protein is CASSEATLYGYTF.

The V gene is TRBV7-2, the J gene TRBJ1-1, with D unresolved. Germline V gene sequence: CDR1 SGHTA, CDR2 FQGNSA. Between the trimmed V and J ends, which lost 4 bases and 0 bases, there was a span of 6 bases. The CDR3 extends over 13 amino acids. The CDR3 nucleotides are TGTGCCAGCAGCTCGGGCCTGAACACTGAAGCTTTCTTT. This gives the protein CASSSGLNTEAFF.

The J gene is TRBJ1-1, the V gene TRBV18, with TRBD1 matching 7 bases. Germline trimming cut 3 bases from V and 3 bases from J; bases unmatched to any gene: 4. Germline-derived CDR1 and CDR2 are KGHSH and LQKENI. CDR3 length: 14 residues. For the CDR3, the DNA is TGTGCCAGCTCACCCGACAGGGTGGACACTGAAGCTTTCTTT. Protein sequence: CASSPDRVDTEAFF.

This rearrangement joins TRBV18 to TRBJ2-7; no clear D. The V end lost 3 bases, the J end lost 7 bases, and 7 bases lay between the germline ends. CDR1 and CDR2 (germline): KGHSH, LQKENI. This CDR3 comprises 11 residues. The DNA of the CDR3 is TGTGCCAGCTCACCGGGTGGAGAGCAGTACGTC. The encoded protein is CASSPGGEQYV.

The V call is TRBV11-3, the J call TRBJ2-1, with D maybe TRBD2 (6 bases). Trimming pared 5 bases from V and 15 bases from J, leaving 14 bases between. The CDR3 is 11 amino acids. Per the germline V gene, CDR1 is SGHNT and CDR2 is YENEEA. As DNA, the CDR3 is TGTGCCAGCAGCGACGGAGGGTGGGCGTTCTTC. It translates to CASSDGGWAFF.

The CDR3 bases are TGTGCCAGCTCACCCGGACGGGACAATGAGCAGTTCTTC. It yields the protein CASSPGRDNEQFF. The rearrangement links TRBV18 to TRBJ2-1, with D unclear. V was pared by 3 bases and J by 5 bases, with 8 bases between. CDR3 size: 13 residues. CDR1 and CDR2 (germline): KGHSH, LQKENI. The full variable domain, completed using reference TRBV18 and TRBJ2-1, is NAGVMQNPRHLVRRRGQEARLRCSPMKGHSHVYWYRQLPEEGLKFMVYLQKENIIDESGMPKERFSAEFPKEGPSILRIQQVVRGDSAAYFCASSPGRDNEQFFGPGTRLTVL.

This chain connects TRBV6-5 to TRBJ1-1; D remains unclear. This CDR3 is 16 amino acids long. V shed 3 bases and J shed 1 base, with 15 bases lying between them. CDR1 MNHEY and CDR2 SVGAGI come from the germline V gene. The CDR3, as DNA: TGTGCCAGCAGTTATATCCCTATGAGGCAGAACACTGAAGCTTTCTTT. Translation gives CASSYIPMRQNTEAFF.

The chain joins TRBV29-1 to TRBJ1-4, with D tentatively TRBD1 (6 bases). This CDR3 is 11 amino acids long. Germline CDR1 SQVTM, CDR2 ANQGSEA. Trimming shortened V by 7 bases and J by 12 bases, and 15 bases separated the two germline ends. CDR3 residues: CSGGAGRELFF. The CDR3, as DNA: TGCAGCGGGGGGGCCGGGAGAGAACTGTTTTTT.